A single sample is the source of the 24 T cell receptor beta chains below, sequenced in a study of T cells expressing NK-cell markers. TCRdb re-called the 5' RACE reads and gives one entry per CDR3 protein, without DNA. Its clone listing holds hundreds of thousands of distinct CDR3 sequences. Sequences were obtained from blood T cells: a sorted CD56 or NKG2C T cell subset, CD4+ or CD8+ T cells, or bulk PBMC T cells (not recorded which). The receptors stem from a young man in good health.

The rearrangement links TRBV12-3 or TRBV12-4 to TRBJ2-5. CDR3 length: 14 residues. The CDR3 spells CASSQSVNMETQYF.

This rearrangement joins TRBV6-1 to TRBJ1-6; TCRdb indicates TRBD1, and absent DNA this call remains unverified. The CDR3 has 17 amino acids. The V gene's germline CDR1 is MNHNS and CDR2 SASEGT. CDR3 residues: CASSGPQPRGFNSPLHF.

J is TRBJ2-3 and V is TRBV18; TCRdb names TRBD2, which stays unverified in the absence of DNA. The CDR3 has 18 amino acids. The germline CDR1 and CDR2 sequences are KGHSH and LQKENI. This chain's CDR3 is CASSPGLAGGRRTDTQYF.

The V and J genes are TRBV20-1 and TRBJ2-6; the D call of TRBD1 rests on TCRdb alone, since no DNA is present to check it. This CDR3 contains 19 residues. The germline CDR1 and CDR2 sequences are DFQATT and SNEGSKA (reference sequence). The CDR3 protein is CSATERSGTGGSGANVLTF.

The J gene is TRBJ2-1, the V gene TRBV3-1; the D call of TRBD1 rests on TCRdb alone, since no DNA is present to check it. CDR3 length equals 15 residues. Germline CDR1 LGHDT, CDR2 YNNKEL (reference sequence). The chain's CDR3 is CASSLRTGGADEQFF.

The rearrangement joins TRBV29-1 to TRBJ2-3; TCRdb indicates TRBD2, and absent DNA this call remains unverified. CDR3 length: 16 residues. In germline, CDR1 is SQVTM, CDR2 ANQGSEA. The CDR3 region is CSAGTSGRALEDTQYF.

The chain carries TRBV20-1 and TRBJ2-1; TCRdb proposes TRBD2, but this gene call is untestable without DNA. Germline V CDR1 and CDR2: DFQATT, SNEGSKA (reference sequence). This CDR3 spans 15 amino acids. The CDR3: CSAPRFAGGPYEQFF.

The CDR3 loop reads CSAIGTSGRRETQYF. The chain has TRBV20-1 and TRBJ2-5; the D call from TCRdb, TRBD2, cannot be confirmed without DNA. This CDR3 has 15 amino acids. CDR1 is DFQATT and CDR2 is SNEGSKA in the germline V gene (reference sequence).

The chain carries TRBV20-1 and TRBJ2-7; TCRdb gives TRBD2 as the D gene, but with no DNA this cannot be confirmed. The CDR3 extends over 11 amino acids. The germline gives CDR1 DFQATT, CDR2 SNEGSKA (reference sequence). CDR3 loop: CSGGGSYEQYF.

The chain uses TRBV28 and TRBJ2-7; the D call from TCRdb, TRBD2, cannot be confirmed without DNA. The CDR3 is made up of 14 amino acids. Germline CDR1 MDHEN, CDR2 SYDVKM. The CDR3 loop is CASFDRGRASEQYF.

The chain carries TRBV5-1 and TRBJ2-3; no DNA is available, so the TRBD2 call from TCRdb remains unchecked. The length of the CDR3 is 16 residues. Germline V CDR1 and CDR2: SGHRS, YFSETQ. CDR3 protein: CASSLGFGSARDTQYF.

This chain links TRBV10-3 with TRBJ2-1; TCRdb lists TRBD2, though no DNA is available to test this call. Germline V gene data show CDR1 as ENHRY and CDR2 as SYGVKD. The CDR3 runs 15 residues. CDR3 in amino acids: CAISETPREGGEQFF.

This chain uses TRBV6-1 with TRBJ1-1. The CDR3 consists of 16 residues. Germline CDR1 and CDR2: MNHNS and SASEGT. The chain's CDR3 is CASSERVGSVNTEAFF.

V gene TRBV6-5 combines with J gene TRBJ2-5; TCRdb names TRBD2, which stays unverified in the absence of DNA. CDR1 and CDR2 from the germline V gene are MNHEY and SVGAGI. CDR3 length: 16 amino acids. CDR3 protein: CASSYSEIPSKETQYF.

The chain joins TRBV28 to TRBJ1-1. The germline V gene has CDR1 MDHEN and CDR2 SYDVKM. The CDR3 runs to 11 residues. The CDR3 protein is CASSNMPEAFF.

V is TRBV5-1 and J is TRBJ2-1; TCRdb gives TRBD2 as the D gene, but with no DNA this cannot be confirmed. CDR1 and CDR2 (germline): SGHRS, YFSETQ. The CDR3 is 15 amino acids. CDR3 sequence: CASSRTSGRGNEQFF.

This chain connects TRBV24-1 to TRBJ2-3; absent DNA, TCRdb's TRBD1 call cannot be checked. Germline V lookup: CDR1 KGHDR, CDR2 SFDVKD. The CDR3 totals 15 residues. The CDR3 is CATSWGKLSTDTQYF.

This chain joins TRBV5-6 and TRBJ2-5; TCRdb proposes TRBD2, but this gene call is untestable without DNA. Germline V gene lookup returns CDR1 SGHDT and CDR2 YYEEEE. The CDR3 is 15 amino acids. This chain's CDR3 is CASSTAGGLQETQYF.

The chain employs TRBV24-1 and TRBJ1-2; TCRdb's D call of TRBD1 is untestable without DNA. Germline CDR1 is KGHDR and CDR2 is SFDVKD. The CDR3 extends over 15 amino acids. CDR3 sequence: CAIPPGTGLGDGYTF.

The CDR3 loop reads CSAGRQGLETQYF. The chain combines TRBV20-1 with TRBJ2-5; TCRdb outputs TRBD1, but without DNA this stays unchecked. This CDR3 has 13 residues. Germline V gene sequence: CDR1 DFQATT, CDR2 SNEGSKA (reference sequence).

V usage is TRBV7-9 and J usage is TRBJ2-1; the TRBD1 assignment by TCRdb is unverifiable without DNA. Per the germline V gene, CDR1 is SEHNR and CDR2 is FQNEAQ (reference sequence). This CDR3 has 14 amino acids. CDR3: CASSFPPQDNEQFF.

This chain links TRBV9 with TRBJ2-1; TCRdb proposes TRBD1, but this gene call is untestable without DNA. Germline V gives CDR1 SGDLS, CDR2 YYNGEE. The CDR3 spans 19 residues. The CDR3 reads CASSLRTGGAGVVYNEQFF. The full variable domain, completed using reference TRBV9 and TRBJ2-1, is DSGVTQTPKHLITATGQRVTLRCSPRSGDLSVYWYQQSLDQGLQFLIQYYNGEERAKGNILERFSAQQFPDLHSELNLSSLELGDSALYFCASSLRTGGAGVVYNEQFFGPGTRLTVL.

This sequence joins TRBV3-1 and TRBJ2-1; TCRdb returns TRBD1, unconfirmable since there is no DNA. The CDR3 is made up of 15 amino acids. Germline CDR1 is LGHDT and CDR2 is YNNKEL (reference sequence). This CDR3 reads CASSQEAEAVREQFF.

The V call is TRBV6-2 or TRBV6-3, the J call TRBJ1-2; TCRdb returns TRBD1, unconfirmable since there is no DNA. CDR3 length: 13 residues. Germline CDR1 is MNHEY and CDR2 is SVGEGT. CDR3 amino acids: CASSYDRKYGYTF.